The 22 T cell receptor beta chains reported below all come from one sample, sequenced in a study of shared clonotypes between healthy human individuals. Profiled with immunoSEQ multiplex PCR; TCRdb holds only in-frame clones, not every one. The sample holds some 2,000,000 clones, about 95% seen once. The naive CD8 fraction comprised CD45RO-negative cells positively selected for CCR7 and excluded terminally differentiated effector memory CD45RA+ cells. The sample comprised naive CD8+ T cells sorted from blood. The receptors derive from a man between 18 and 35 years old in good health.

V usage is TRBV9 and J usage is TRBJ2-1; D is uncertain. The V and J ends lost 7 bases and 2 bases respectively, with 7 bases between them. Germline CDR1 SGDLS, CDR2 YYNGEE. The CDR3 runs to 12 residues. The CDR3 nucleotides read TGTGCCAGCGCGAAGGCCTACAATGAGCAGTTCTTC. This gives the protein CASAKAYNEQFF.

The CDR3 DNA reads TGTGCCAGCAGCCAAGTTTTTAATCCCCCCTTCAATGAGCAGTTCTTC. Translating it yields CASSQVFNPPFNEQFF. The chain employs TRBV14 and TRBJ2-1; no definite D call. CDR1 and CDR2 (germline): SGHDN, FVKESK. This CDR3 spans 16 amino acids. V dropped 1 base and J dropped 6 bases, with 16 bases sitting between them. The full variable domain, in which reference TRBV14 and TRBJ2-1 provide the parts outside the CDR3, is EAGVTQFPSHSVIEKGQTVTLRCDPISGHDNLYWYRRVMGKEIKFLLHFVKESKQDESGMPNNRFLAERTGGTYSTLKVQPAELEDSGVYFCASSQVFNPPFNEQFFGPGTRLTVL.

The chain uses TRBV2 and TRBJ2-7; TRBD2 agrees at 7 bases. Looked up from germline, CDR1 is SNHLY and CDR2 is FYNNEI. The junction had 5 bases not matched to a gene; V was cut back by 6 bases and J by 3 bases. CDR3 length: 13 residues. The CDR3 reads CASRWEGGYEQYF. DNA of the CDR3: TGTGCCAGCAGGTGGGAGGGCGGCTACGAGCAGTACTTC.

This clone was seen once. The chain couples TRBV5-6 to TRBJ2-7; 7 bases match TRBD2. With V trimmed by 5 bases and J by 7 bases, 12 bases remained unmatched. Germline loops: CDR1 SGHDT, CDR2 YYEEEE. This CDR3 region has 14 residues. CDR3 sequence reads: CASRLMGGSGEQYF. DNA of the CDR3: TGTGCCAGCAGGCTAATGGGAGGGTCTGGAGAGCAGTACTTC.

The V call is TRBV7-9, the J call TRBJ2-1; D is perhaps TRBD1 or TRBD2 (5 bases each). This CDR3 contains 14 residues. Germline values: CDR1 SEHNR, CDR2 FQNEAQ (reference sequence). Trimming shortened V by 8 bases and J by 6 bases, and 17 bases separated the two germline ends. CDR3 DNA: TGTGCCAGCGGACCGGTAGCTGGGGGCAATGAGCAGTTCTTC. Protein: CASGPVAGGNEQFF.

This sequence joins TRBV5-4 and TRBJ1-6; the D is unclear. V dropped 0 bases and J dropped 5 bases, with 9 bases sitting between them. The CDR3 spans 15 residues. The V gene's germline CDR1 is SGHNT and CDR2 YYREEE (reference sequence). The CDR3 is CASSLDAENNSPLHF. The CDR3 DNA sequence: TGTGCCAGCAGCTTGGATGCGGAGAATAATTCACCCCTCCACTTT.

The V gene is TRBV7-6, the J gene TRBJ2-3; D perhaps matches TRBD1 (7 bases). The CDR3 has 15 residues. The V end was cut by 1 base, the J end by 4 bases, with 12 bases between. From germline, CDR1 is SGHVS and CDR2 FNYEAQ. CDR3 region: CASSLEEGAADTQYF. The CDR3 DNA is TGTGCCAGCAGCTTAGAGGAGGGGGCCGCAGATACGCAGTATTTT.

V and J are TRBV28 and TRBJ1-2; 7 positions agree with TRBD1. Germline-derived CDR1 and CDR2 are MDHEN and SYDVKM. V shed 5 bases, J shed 4 bases, and the junction held 13 bases outside the gene matches. The CDR3 runs to 16 residues. CDR3 residues: CASSTGVSWLPYGYTF. The CDR3 bases are TGTGCCAGCAGTACAGGGGTTAGTTGGTTGCCCTATGGCTACACCTTC.

J is TRBJ1-5 and V is TRBV6-6, with D perhaps TRBD1 (5 bases). The V and J ends lost 2 bases and 0 bases respectively, with 11 bases between them. CDR3 size: 16 residues. CDR1 and CDR2 (germline): MNHNY, SVGAGI (reference sequence). The DNA for the CDR3 is TGTGCCAGCAGTTACGTGCCAGGGTATAGCAATCAGCCCCAGCATTTT. Protein sequence: CASSYVPGYSNQPQHF.

The rearrangement uses TRBV15 and TRBJ1-5, with D tentatively TRBD1 (6 bases). The CDR3 has 15 residues. Germline V gene data show CDR1 as LNHNV and CDR2 as YYDKDF (reference sequence). V gave up 2 bases and J gave up 3 bases, with 11 bases separating them. The chain's CDR3 is CATSRFRDINQPQHF. Written as DNA, the CDR3 is TGTGCCACCAGCAGATTCCGGGACATCAATCAGCCCCAGCATTTT. The variable domain in full, with the rest retrieved from reference TRBV15 and TRBJ1-5, is DAMVIQNPRYQVTQFGKPVTLSCSQTLNHNVMYWYQQKSSQAPKLLFHYYDKDFNNEADTPDNFQSRRPNTSFCFLDIRSPGLGDTAMYLCATSRFRDINQPQHFGDGTRLSIL.

The chain joins TRBV4-1 to TRBJ1-1; D possibly corresponds to TRBD1 (5 bases). The CDR3 is 15 amino acids. V lost 4 bases to trimming and J lost 3 bases, with 15 bases between them. The germline CDR1 and CDR2 sequences are MGHRA and YSYEKL. The CDR3, as DNA: TGCGCCAGCAGCCGCAATCAGGGATTCCACACTGAAGCTTTCTTT. It encodes CASSRNQGFHTEAFF.

The chain carries TRBV2 and TRBJ2-7, with 8 nucleotides matching TRBD2. V was pared by 7 bases and J by 1 base, with 9 bases of the junction left unmatched. This CDR3 contains 15 residues. CDR1 is SNHLY, CDR2 FYNNEI, per germline. The CDR3 region has the DNA TGTGCCAGCACACGCCCGGGGGGGGTTTCCTACGAGCAGTACTTC. This encodes CASTRPGGVSYEQYF.

This chain uses TRBV13 with TRBJ2-2, with D maybe TRBD2 (5 bases). V lost 5 bases to trimming and J lost 0 bases, with 7 bases between them. The CDR3 runs 14 residues. CDR1 and CDR2 (germline): PRHDT, FYEKMQ (reference sequence). The CDR3 region is CASSQEANTGELFF. The CDR3 coding sequence is TGTGCCAGCAGCCAGGAGGCGAACACCGGGGAGCTGTTTTTT.

This rearrangement joins TRBV4-1 to TRBJ2-3; D uncertain. V lost 4 bases and J 2 bases, leaving 7 bases between the germline ends. The CDR3 runs to 13 residues. Germline values: CDR1 MGHRA, CDR2 YSYEKL. The CDR3 spells CASSPENTDTQYF. The CDR3 DNA reads as TGCGCCAGCAGCCCAGAAAACACAGATACGCAGTATTTT.

The chain joins TRBV5-4 to TRBJ2-7, with 9 bases lining up with TRBD1. There are 13 residues in the CDR3. Trimming at V came to 9 bases and at J to 2 bases, leaving 6 bases not matched to a gene. Germline CDR1 is SGHNT and CDR2 is YYREEE (reference sequence). The CDR3 region has the DNA TGTGCCACCACCGGGACAGGGCCCTACGAGCAGTACTTC. It translates to CATTGTGPYEQYF.

The chain joins TRBV27 to TRBJ1-2; 9 nucleotides line up with TRBD1. The trim removed 5 bases at V and 8 bases at J, leaving 6 bases unmatched. CDR1 is MNHEY and CDR2 is SMNVEV in the germline V gene (reference sequence). The CDR3 sequence is 13 residues long. This CDR3 is CASSPGTGSGYTF. For the CDR3, the DNA is TGTGCCAGCAGTCCCGGGACAGGGAGCGGCTACACCTTC.

This rearrangement joins TRBV6-1 to TRBJ1-1; possibly TRBD1 for D (5 bases). Germline CDR1 is MNHNS and CDR2 is SASEGT. The CDR3 is 16 amino acids. Trimming removed 0 bases from V and 5 bases from J, with 16 bases in between. CDR3 in DNA: TGTGCCAGCAGTGAAGCCCCTCTCGGGGGAAGAACTGAAGCTTTCTTT. It translates to CASSEAPLGGRTEAFF.

The chain combines TRBV5-5 with TRBJ2-1, with a weak D call TRBD2 (6 bases). Germline CDR1 and CDR2: SGHKS and YYEKEE (reference sequence). Trimming stripped 3 bases from V and 5 bases from J, with 21 bases between. The CDR3 loop spans 17 amino acids. The CDR3 coding sequence is TGTGCCAGCAGCTGGAGGGGATCGTTTGACGGAAACAATGAGCAGTTCTTC. As protein: CASSWRGSFDGNNEQFF.

CDR3 sequence (DNA): TGTGCCAGCAGCTTACAGGTGGACGAGCAGTACTTC. Translating it yields CASSLQVDEQYF. The V gene is TRBV7-9, the J gene TRBJ2-7; D is undetermined. The CDR3 has 12 residues. With 2 bases removed from V and 5 bases from J, the gap between germline ends came to 7 bases. Germline assignment: CDR1 SEHNR and CDR2 FQNEAQ (reference sequence).

The J gene is TRBJ1-2, the V gene TRBV5-1; weak D call: TRBD1 (6 bases). This CDR3 comprises 14 residues. Between the trimmed V and J ends, which lost 2 bases and 1 base, there was a span of 9 bases. Germline V gene sequence: CDR1 SGHRS, CDR2 YFSETQ. The CDR3 DNA sequence: TGCGCCAGCAGCTTCAGGGGAGATAACTATGGCTACACCTTC. Its translation: CASSFRGDNYGYTF. Full variable domain (rest looked up from reference TRBV5-1 and TRBJ1-2): KAGVTQTPRYLIKTRGQQVTLSCSPISGHRSVSWYQQTPGQGLQFLFEYFSETQRNKGNFPGRFSGRQFSNSRSEMNVSTLELGDSALYLCASSFRGDNYGYTFGSGTRLTVV.

The chain carries TRBV5-1 and TRBJ2-1; D not certain. The germline gives CDR1 SGHRS, CDR2 YFSETQ. This CDR3 is built from 14 residues. Trimming took off 4 bases at V and 6 bases at J, with 14 bases between the two ends. This CDR3 is CASSQTGQRNEQFF. For the CDR3, the DNA is TGCGCCAGCAGCCAAACCGGCCAACGCAATGAGCAGTTCTTC. The full variable domain, its missing parts supplied by reference TRBV5-1 and TRBJ2-1, is KAGVTQTPRYLIKTRGQQVTLSCSPISGHRSVSWYQQTPGQGLQFLFEYFSETQRNKGNFPGRFSGRQFSNSRSEMNVSTLELGDSALYLCASSQTGQRNEQFFGPGTRLTVL.

CDR3 coding DNA: TGTGCCAGCGGGGGACTAGCAACGCGAGATACGCAGTATTTT. Translation: CASGGLATRDTQYF. The chain couples TRBV27 to TRBJ2-3, with TRBD2 matching over 9 bases. Germline loops: CDR1 MNHEY, CDR2 SMNVEV (reference sequence). This CDR3 contains 14 residues. V shed 8 bases and J 5 bases; nucleotides not matched to a gene: 8.